The clone carrying this TCR beta chain was observed a handful of times. Its antigen is unknown. The sample comes from a study of T cell repertoires in cytomegalovirus infection. At the level of the study: The public TCR beta signatures pointed to both CMV infection and matching HLA type. Overall study results and limits: HLA-C-restricted CMV-specific TCR beta clonotypes were dominant in the ex vivo response. Pooled public TCR beta family frequency picked out CMV carriers with the relevant HLA.

This CDR3 region has 14 residues. V lost 4 bases and J 3 bases, leaving 10 bases between the germline ends. CDR1 and CDR2 from the germline V gene are MNHEY and SVGAGI. A single record per CDR3 protein comes from TCRdb applying MiXCR to the reads. The data show approximately 160,000 distinct CDR3 sequences, roughly a sixth seen once. The chain joins TRBV6-5 to TRBJ1-5, with D possibly TRBD1 on 6 matching bases. The sample comprised CD8+ T cells from PBMCs. The receptor comes from a human donor in good health (CMV status not recorded). Some clones in this sample may be carry-over from other donors' samples. The CDR3 DNA follows: TGTGCCAGCAGTTCCCAGGGGATCAATCAGCCCCAGCATTTT. As protein: CASSSQGINQPQHF.